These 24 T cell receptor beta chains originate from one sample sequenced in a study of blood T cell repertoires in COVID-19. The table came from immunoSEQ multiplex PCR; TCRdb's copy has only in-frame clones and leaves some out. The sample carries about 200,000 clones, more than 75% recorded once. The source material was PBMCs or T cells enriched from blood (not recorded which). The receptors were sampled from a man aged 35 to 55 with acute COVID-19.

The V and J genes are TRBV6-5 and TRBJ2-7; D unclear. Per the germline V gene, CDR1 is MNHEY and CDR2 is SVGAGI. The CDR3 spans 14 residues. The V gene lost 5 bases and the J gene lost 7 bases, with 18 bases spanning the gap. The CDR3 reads CASSRSGPVREQYF. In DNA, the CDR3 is TGTGCCAGCAGTAGGTCCGGCCCCGTGAGGGAGCAGTACTTC.

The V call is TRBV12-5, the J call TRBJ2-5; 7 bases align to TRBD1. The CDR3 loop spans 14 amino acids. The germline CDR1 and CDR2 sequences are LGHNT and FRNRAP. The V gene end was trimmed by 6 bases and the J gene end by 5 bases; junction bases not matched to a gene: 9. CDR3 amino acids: CASGRDRGWETQYF. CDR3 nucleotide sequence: TGTGCTAGTGGCCGGGACAGAGGGTGGGAGACCCAGTACTTC.

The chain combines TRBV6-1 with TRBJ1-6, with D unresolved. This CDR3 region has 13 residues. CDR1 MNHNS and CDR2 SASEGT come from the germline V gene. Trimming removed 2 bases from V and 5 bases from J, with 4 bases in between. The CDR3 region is CASSEQDNSPLHF. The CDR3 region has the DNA TGTGCCAGCAGTGAACAGGATAATTCACCCCTCCACTTT.

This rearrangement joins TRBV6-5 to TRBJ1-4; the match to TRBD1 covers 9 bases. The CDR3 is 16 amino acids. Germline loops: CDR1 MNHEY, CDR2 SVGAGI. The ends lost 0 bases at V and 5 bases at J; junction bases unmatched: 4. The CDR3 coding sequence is TGTGCCAGCAGTTACTCCTCCGGGACAGGGAATGAAAAACTGTTTTTT. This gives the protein CASSYSSGTGNEKLFF.

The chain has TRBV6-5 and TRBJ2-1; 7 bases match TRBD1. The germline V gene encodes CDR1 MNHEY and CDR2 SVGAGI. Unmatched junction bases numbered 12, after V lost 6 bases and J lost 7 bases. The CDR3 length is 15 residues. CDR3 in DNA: TGTGCCAGCAGGGGAGACAGGGTCCGTCAGAATGAGCAGTTCTTC. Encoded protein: CASRGDRVRQNEQFF.

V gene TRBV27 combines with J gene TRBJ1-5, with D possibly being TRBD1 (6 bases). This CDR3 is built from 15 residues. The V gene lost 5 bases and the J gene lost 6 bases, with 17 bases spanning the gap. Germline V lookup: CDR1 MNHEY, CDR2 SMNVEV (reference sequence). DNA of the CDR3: TGTGCCAGCAGTACCGGGACAAGAGGGGGTCAGCCCCAGCATTTT. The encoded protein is CASSTGTRGGQPQHF.

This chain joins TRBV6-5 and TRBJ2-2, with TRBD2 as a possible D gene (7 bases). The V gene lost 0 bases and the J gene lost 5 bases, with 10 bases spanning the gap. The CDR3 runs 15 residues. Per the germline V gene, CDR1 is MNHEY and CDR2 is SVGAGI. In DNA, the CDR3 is TGTGCCAGCAGTTACTCGAAGGGGGGGACCGGGGAGCTGTTTTTT. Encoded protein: CASSYSKGGTGELFF.

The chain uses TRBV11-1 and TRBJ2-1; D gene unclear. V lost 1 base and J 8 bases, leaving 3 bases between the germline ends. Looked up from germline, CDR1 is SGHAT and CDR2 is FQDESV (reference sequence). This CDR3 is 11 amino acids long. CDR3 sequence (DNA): TGTGCCAGCAGCTTAGTCGATGAGCAGTTCTTC. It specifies CASSLVDEQFF.

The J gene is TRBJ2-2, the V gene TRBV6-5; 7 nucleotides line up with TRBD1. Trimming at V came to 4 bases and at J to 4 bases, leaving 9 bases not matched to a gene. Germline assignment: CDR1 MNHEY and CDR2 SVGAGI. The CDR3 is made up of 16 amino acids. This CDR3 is CASSLQTGRSTGELFF. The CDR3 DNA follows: TGTGCCAGCAGTTTACAGACAGGGCGATCCACCGGGGAGCTGTTTTTT.

CDR3 loop: CASSPFPRGATNEKLFF. The CDR3 nucleotides are TGTGCCAGCAGTCCCTTTCCCAGGGGGGCAACTAATGAAAAACTGTTTTTT. The chain is built from TRBV28 and TRBJ1-4, with 7 bases matching TRBD1. The CDR3 loop spans 17 amino acids. Looked up from germline, CDR1 is MDHEN and CDR2 is SYDVKM. V was pared by 5 bases and J by 0 bases, with 9 bases of the junction left unmatched.

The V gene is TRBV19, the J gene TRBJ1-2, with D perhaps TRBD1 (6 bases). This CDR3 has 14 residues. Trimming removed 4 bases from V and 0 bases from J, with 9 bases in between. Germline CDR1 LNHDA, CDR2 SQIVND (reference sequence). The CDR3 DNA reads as TGTGCCAGTAGTAGGGACACTTCTAACTATGGCTACACCTTC. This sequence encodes CASSRDTSNYGYTF.

The CDR3 DNA sequence: TGTGCCAGCAGCGGGAGTGCCCTAAACATTCAGTACTTC. Encoded protein: CASSGSALNIQYF. The J gene is TRBJ2-4, the V gene TRBV7-9; a possible D gene is TRBD2 (5 bases). This CDR3 has 13 residues. V shed 5 bases and J shed 6 bases, with 11 bases lying between them. From germline, CDR1 is SEHNR and CDR2 FQNEAQ (reference sequence).

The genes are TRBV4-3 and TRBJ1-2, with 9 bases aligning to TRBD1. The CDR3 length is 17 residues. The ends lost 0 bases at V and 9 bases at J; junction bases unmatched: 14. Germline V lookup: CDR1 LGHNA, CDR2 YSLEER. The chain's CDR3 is CASSQEYGQGMVGSYTF. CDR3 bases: TGCGCCAGCAGCCAAGAGTACGGACAGGGGATGGTCGGGAGCTACACCTTC.

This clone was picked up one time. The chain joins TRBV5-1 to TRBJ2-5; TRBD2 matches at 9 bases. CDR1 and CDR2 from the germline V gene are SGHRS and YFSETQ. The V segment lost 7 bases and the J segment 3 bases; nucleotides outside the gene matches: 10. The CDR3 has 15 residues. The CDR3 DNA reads TGCGCCAGCCGCTCGAATAGCGGGAGTGAAGAGACCCAGTACTTC. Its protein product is CASRSNSGSEETQYF.

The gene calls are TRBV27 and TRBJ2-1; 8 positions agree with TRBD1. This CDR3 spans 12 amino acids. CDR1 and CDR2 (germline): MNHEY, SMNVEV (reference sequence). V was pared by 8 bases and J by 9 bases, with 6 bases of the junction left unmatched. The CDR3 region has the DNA TGTGCCAGCGGAGACAGGGGATCTGAGCAGTTCTTC. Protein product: CASGDRGSEQFF.

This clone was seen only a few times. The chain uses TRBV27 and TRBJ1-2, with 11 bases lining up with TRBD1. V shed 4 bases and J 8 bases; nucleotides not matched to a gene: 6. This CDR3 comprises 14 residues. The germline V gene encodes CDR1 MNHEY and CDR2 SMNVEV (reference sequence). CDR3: CASSSARTGGGYTF. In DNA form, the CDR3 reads TGTGCCAGCAGTTCCGCCCGGACAGGGGGCGGCTACACCTTC.

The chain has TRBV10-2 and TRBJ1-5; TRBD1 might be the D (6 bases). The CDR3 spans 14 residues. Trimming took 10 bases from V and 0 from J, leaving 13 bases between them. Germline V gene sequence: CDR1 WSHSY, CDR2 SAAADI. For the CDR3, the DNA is TGCGCCACTGGACAGTCAAATAGCAATCAGCCCCAGCATTTT. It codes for CATGQSNSNQPQHF.

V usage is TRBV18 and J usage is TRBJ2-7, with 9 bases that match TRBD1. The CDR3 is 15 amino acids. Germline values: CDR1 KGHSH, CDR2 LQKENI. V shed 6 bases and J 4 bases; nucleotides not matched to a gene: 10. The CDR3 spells CASSPRGQGEYEQYF. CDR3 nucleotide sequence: TGTGCCAGCTCCCCCCGGGGACAGGGAGAGTACGAGCAGTACTTC. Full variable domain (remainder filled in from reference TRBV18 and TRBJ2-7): NAGVMQNPRHLVRRRGQEARLRCSPMKGHSHVYWYRQLPEEGLKFMVYLQKENIIDESGMPKERFSAEFPKEGPSILRIQQVVRGDSAAYFCASSPRGQGEYEQYFGPGTRLTVT.

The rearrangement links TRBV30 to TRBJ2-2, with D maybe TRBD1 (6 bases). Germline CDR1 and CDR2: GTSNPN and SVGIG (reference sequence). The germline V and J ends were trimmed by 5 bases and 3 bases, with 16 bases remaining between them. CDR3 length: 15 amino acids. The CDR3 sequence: CAWHQQGWDTGELFF. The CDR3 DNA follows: TGTGCCTGGCACCAACAGGGTTGGGACACCGGGGAGCTGTTTTTT.

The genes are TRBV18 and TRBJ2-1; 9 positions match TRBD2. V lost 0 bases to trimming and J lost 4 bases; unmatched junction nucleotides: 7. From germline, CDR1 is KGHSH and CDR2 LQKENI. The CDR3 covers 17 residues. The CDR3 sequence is CASSPPRGREGYNEQFF. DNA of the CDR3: TGTGCCAGCTCACCACCACGAGGGCGGGAGGGGTACAATGAGCAGTTCTTC. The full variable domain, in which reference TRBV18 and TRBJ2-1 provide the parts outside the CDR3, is NAGVMQNPRHLVRRRGQEARLRCSPMKGHSHVYWYRQLPEEGLKFMVYLQKENIIDESGMPKERFSAEFPKEGPSILRIQQVVRGDSAAYFCASSPPRGREGYNEQFFGPGTRLTVL.

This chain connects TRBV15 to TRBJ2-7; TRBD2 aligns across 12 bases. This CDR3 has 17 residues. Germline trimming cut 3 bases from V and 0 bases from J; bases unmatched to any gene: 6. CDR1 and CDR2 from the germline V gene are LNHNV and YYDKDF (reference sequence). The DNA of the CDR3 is TGTGCCACCAGCAGGCTAGCGGGAGGGTCGAGCTCCTACGAGCAGTACTTC. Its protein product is CATSRLAGGSSSYEQYF.

CDR3 in amino acids: CASSLGEGLEQYF. As DNA, the CDR3 is TGTGCCAGCAGTTTAGGGGAGGGGCTCGAGCAGTACTTC. V gene TRBV12-3 or TRBV12-4 combines with J gene TRBJ2-7, with 7 bases identical to TRBD2. Trimming at V came to 1 base and at J to 6 bases, leaving 3 bases not matched to a gene. This CDR3 has 13 amino acids.

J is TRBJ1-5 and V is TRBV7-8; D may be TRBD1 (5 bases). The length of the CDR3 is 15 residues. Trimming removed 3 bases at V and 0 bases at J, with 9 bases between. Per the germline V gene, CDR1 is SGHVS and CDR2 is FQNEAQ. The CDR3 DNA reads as TGTGCCAGCAGCTTGCCAGGGTATAGCAATCAGCCCCAGCATTTT. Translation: CASSLPGYSNQPQHF.

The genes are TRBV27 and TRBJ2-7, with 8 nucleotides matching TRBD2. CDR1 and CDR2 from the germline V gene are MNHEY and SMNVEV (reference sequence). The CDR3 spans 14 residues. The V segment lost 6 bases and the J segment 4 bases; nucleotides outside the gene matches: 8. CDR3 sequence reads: CASSTREGNYEQYF. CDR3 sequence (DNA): TGTGCCAGCAGCACCCGGGAGGGAAATTACGAGCAGTACTTC.